This T cell receptor beta chain emerged from a study of OX40 agonist ivuxolimab in advanced cancers. This CDR3 has 12 amino acids. J gave up 10 bases and V 7 bases, and 9 bases lay outside the gene matches. Germline assignment: CDR1 MNHNS and CDR2 SASEGT. Using immunoSEQ multiplex PCR, the repertoire was profiled, and TCRdb retains in-frame clones only, with some absent. The repertoire includes about 46,000 clones, approximately 86% of them detected once, and 11% sits in the top ten. The sequencing here drew on CD4+ or CD8+ T cells sorted from blood, taken in a trial of the OX40 agonist ivuxolimab. The V and J genes are TRBV6-1 and TRBJ1-1, with 7 bases lining up with TRBD1. The clonotype comes from an adult with an advanced solid tumor such as melanoma, head and neck, liver or kidney cancer. CDR3 loop: CASTGGTPGAFF. CDR3 bases: TGTGCCAGCACAGGGGGAACCCCCGGAGCTTTCTTT.